This is a list of T cell receptor beta chains from one sample in a study of regulatory T cells in long-lasting Graves disease. From the multiplex PCR reads, TCRdb called clonotypes with MiXCR, one entry per CDR3 protein. The data contain about 660,000 distinct CDR3 sequences, roughly 30% of them singletons. The material was peripheral blood mononuclear cells (PBMCs), obtained when the disease was refractory, from a patient treated with antithyroid drugs. The receptor set was obtained from a female donor with Graves disease. The CDR3 runs from the conserved cysteine through the conserved F or W. The order of the fields is J gene, clone size, V gene, CDR3 protein. Clone size is stated in some rows and not others, as once, few, many or a class when expanded.

J: TRBJ2-5; size: few; V: TRBV29-1; CDR3: CSVQGASGETQYF
J: TRBJ1-1; size: few; V: TRBV7-3; CDR3: CASSLIGRDTEAFF
J: TRBJ1-5; size: many; V: TRBV12-3/TRBV12-4; CDR3: CASSSGVSNQPQHF
J: TRBJ1-1; size: few; V: TRBV5-1; CDR3: CASSPIRGRNTEAFF
J: TRBJ1-1; size: many; V: TRBV6-1; CDR3: CASSPALGQPNTEAFF
J: TRBJ2-5; size: few; V: TRBV7-9; CDR3: CASSLAKGETQYF
J: TRBJ2-7; size: .; V: TRBV11-2; CDR3: CASSLGGTWSYEQYF
J: TRBJ1-5; size: many; V: TRBV28; CDR3: CASGGQGFRQPQHF
J: TRBJ2-7; size: few; V: TRBV5-4; CDR3: CASSLEAASSYEQYF
J: TRBJ1-2; size: .; V: TRBV7-6; CDR3: CASSLGPPTGRKNYGYTF
J: TRBJ1-4; size: many; V: TRBV6-1; CDR3: CASSEALTGGSIGELFF
J: TRBJ1-5; size: .; V: TRBV20-1; CDR3: CSARDLGRGNQPQHF
J: TRBJ2-7; size: .; V: TRBV5-1; CDR3: CASSLTRGGPYEQYF
J: TRBJ2-7; size: many; V: TRBV2; CDR3: CASRRQLAYEQYF
J: TRBJ1-1; size: .; V: TRBV6-1; CDR3: CASRLRDRLSEAFF
J: TRBJ1-2; size: once; V: TRBV30; CDR3: CAWISAGGRSYGYTF
J: TRBJ2-2; size: .; V: TRBV6-2/TRBV6-3; CDR3: CASRQHGELFF
J: TRBJ2-2; size: .; V: TRBV7-3; CDR3: CASSLMAGGSTGELFF
J: TRBJ1-2; size: .; V: TRBV5-1; CDR3: CASSFEQGQGYTF
J: TRBJ1-2; size: once; V: TRBV19; CDR3: CASSIVPPVNYGYTF
J: TRBJ1-5; size: .; V: TRBV10-3; CDR3: CATKSRDTNQPQHF
J: TRBJ2-7; size: few; V: TRBV10-3; CDR3: CAISEYSSEQYF
J: TRBJ1-1; size: .; V: TRBV29-1; CDR3: CSVRPTLQEKGNTEAFF
J: TRBJ1-5; size: .; V: TRBV20-1; CDR3: CSAHQGPAGQYQPQHF
J: TRBJ1-5; size: .; V: TRBV7-9; CDR3: CASSFTKDYSNQPQHF
J: TRBJ1-5; size: few; V: TRBV4-1; CDR3: CASSQAYDRGGNQPQHF
J: TRBJ1-2; size: few; V: TRBV10-3; CDR3: CAIRAPLENYGYTF
J: TRBJ1-1; size: many; V: TRBV12-3/TRBV12-4; CDR3: CASSLRQGGSEAFF
J: TRBJ1-1; size: few; V: TRBV6-6; CDR3: CASSYSRSGALGTEAFF
J: TRBJ1-1; size: many; V: TRBV12-3/TRBV12-4; CDR3: CASSLGRWANTEAFF
J: TRBJ1-1; size: many; V: TRBV20-1; CDR3: CSAHEYRQNTEAFF
J: TRBJ2-7; size: .; V: TRBV9; CDR3: CASNHLGQHSYEQYF
J: TRBJ2-7; size: few; V: TRBV20-1; CDR3: CSAIRSSGIGYEQYF
J: TRBJ2-4; size: few; V: TRBV20-1; CDR3: CSARDRSAKNIQYF
J: TRBJ2-2; size: .; V: TRBV12-3/TRBV12-4; CDR3: CASSFLAGKTNTGELFF
J: TRBJ1-2; size: many; V: TRBV27; CDR3: CASSFRRHYGYTF
J: TRBJ1-2; size: .; V: TRBV7-2; CDR3: CASGLVGGTAHGYTF
J: TRBJ2-2; size: .; V: TRBV2; CDR3: CASRTRPLNTGELFF
J: TRBJ1-6; size: few; V: TRBV20-1; CDR3: CSVSRSSYNSPLHF
J: TRBJ1-4; size: .; V: TRBV12-3/TRBV12-4; CDR3: CASSPGQVYEKLFF
J: TRBJ1-3; size: .; V: TRBV30; CDR3: CAWSAGQGRNTIYF
J: TRBJ1-2; size: .; V: TRBV7-9; CDR3: CASSLGRSGLGYTF